The present entry profiles one T cell receptor (beta chain) with its context. Its antigen is currently unknown. This specimen belongs to a study of early T cells in non-severe SARS-CoV-2 infection. Study background: Sequencing was performed on bulk RNA from unsorted whole blood, leaving chains unpaired. Study conclusions and caveats: VDJdb matching, biased toward anti-spike CD8 responses, missed private and CD4 specificities.

Attachment of unique molecular identifiers was made to individual cDNA molecules. TCRdb reprocessed the 5' RACE reads via MiXCR and lists one record per CDR3 protein. The sample has 85,000 to 100,000 distinct CDR3 sequences, approximately 17% seen once. This CDR3 has 15 amino acids. Per germline, CDR1 LGHDT and CDR2 YNNKEL (reference sequence). Trimming removed 0 bases at V and 3 bases at J, with 12 bases between. The V gene is TRBV3-1, the J gene TRBJ2-7; no reliable D call. The source is an adult who was a healthcare worker with PCR-confirmed SARS-CoV-2 infection or an uninfected control (not recorded which). Sequences were obtained from whole blood. Written as DNA, the CDR3 is TGTGCCAGCAGCCAAGACGTAGGCTCCGGCTACGAGCAGTACTTC. It codes for CASSQDVGSGYEQYF.